The TCR beta chain under discussion was sequenced for a study of T cells in Graves' hyperthyroidism and ophthalmopathy. TCR beta CDR3 regions were amplified from RNA transcripts. HTBI primers were used for first-round RT-PCR of the TCR CDR3. Each CDR3 protein is one row after TCRdb ran MiXCR on the multiplex PCR reads. The sample gives more than 550,000 distinct CDR3 sequences, roughly 17% of which show up once; 15% to 17% is in the top ten. Germline V gives CDR1 MNHEY, CDR2 SVGEGT. The CDR3 runs 13 residues. V was trimmed by 4 bases and J by 4 bases, leaving 8 bases between them. The sample comprised blood. This receptor was obtained from a man aged 45-65 years with Graves' hyperthyroidism. V and J are TRBV6-2 or TRBV6-3 and TRBJ1-5; D call uncertain. CDR3 amino acids: CASSWTENQPQHF. CDR3 nucleotide sequence: TGTGCCAGCAGTTGGACGGAAAATCAGCCCCAGCATTTT.